This TCR beta chain was obtained from a study of regulatory T cells in long-lasting Graves disease. The time point is: persistent/refractory GD, antithyroid drugs over 5 years with positive TRAb. PBMC-derived RNA was used for the TCR library. Researchers made TCR beta libraries by using iRepertoire HTBI primers and running Arm-PCR on CDR3 regions. Each CDR3 protein gets one entry after TCRdb re-called the multiplex PCR reads with MiXCR. The sample yields more than 650,000 distinct CDR3 sequences, around 30% seen once. This clonotype was observed at least ten times. At one end the junction does not follow the germline gene, possibly because of a read error. The CDR3 extends over 14 amino acids. Germline assignment: CDR1 MNHEY and CDR2 SVGAGI.

J is TRBJ1-2 and V is TRBV6-5, with 8 positions matching TRBD1. The TCR originated in a female donor with Graves disease. The sample was peripheral blood mononuclear cells (PBMCs), taken when the disease was refractory, from a patient treated with antithyroid drugs. CDR3 sequence: CASSNSGQGVGYTF. CDR3 nucleotide sequence: TGTGCCAGCAGTAACTCAGGACAGGGAGTGGGCTACACCTTC.